The 3 T cell receptor beta chains below were found in one sample sequenced in a study of T cells after yellow fever vaccination (dated by TCRdb to between 2019 and 2020). The library was built by means of 5' RACE. For sequencing, an Illumina HiSeq 2500 was employed. TCRdb itself trimmed the public reads at Q25 with fastp, ran MiXCR and retained productive beta chains. Here each entry gathers all rows of one CDR3 protein and keeps the most common genes and DNA. The sample includes approximately 550,000 distinct CDR3 sequences, with less than 20% observed a single time. The ten top clones hold roughly an eighth of the sample. This sample's treatment or condition label indicates: live attenuated yellow fever vaccine strain. The source was PBMCs, collected 15 days after the yellow fever booster vaccination. The receptors come from a man in his thirties or forties who received the YFV17D yellow fever vaccine.

This chain links TRBV28 with TRBJ2-1; D is perhaps TRBD2 (5 bases). Germline CDR1 and CDR2: MDHEN and SYDVKM. V was shortened by 5 bases and J by 7 bases, with 6 bases between the two germline ends. This CDR3 has 11 residues. CDR3: CASSTRNEQFF. In DNA, the CDR3 is TGTGCCAGCAGTACTAGGAATGAGCAGTTCTTC.

This clonotype was detected a few times. The rearrangement links TRBV5-6 to TRBJ2-3; tentatively, D is TRBD2 (6 bases). V lost 0 bases to trimming and J lost 2 bases, with 10 bases between them. Germline values: CDR1 SGHDT, CDR2 YYEEEE. This CDR3 is built from 15 residues. CDR3 loop: CASSLAREYTDTQYF. The CDR3 coding sequence is TGTGCCAGCAGCTTGGCTCGGGAGTACACAGATACGCAGTATTTT.

This clonotype was recorded a few times. The rearrangement links TRBV9 to TRBJ1-6, with D perhaps TRBD1 (5 bases). Germline CDR1 is SGDLS and CDR2 is YYNGEE. The V end lost 3 bases, the J end lost 4 bases, and 11 bases lay between the germline ends. The CDR3 is made up of 15 amino acids. CDR3 amino acids: CASSAGTYYNSPLHF. For the CDR3, the DNA is TGTGCCAGCAGCGCCGGGACCTATTATAATTCACCCCTCCACTTT. Drawing the rest from reference TRBV9 and TRBJ1-6, the complete variable domain is DSGVTQTPKHLITATGQRVTLRCSPRSGDLSVYWYQQSLDQGLQFLIQYYNGEERAKGNILERFSAQQFPDLHSELNLSSLELGDSALYFCASSAGTYYNSPLHFGNGTRLTVT.